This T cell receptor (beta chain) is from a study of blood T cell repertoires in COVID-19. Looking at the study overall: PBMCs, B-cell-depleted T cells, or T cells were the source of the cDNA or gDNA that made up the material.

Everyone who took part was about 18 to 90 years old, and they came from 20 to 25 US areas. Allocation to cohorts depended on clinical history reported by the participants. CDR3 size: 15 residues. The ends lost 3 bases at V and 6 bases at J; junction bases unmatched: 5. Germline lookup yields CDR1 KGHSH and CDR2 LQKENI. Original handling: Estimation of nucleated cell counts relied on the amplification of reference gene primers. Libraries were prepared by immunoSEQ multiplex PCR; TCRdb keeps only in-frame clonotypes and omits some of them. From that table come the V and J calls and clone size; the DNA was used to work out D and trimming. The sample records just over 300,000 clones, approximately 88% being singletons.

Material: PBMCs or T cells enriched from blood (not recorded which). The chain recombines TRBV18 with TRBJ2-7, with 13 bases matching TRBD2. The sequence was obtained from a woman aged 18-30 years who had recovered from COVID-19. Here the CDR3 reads CASSPGTSGISEQYF. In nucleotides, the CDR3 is TGTGCCAGCTCACCCGGGACTAGCGGGATATCCGAGCAGTACTTC.